These 21 T cell receptor beta chains came from one sample sequenced in a study of T-cell reconstitution after alpha-beta-depleted transplantation in children. Researchers prepared the TCRbeta library using unique molecular identifiers, the study reports. Using its own MiXCR run on the PCR reads, TCRdb lists one record per CDR3 protein. The data hold 250,000 to 300,000 distinct CDR3 sequences, with about a tenth observed a single time. The sample was PBMCs from the stem cell graft donor, taken from the stem cell graft. These receptors were taken from a human donor who donated a stem cell graft to a child with SCID.

This clonotype has a count of ten or more. This chain links TRBV12-3 or TRBV12-4 with TRBJ2-3; D call uncertain. The CDR3 contains 11 residues. Trimming took 6 bases from V and 5 from J, leaving 6 bases between them. CDR3 bases: TGTGCCAGCAGCATTAAAGATACGCAGTATTTT. Amino acids: CASSIKDTQYF.

This clonotype occurred many times. The rearrangement uses TRBV12-3 or TRBV12-4 and TRBJ1-1; D uncertain. There are 13 residues in the CDR3. V gave up 5 bases and J gave up 5 bases, with 12 bases separating them. The CDR3 spells CASSLRAGTEAFF. CDR3 sequence (DNA): TGTGCCAGCAGTCTGAGGGCGGGGACTGAAGCTTTCTTT.

The chain is built from TRBV7-2 and TRBJ2-2; tentatively, D is TRBD1 (5 bases). Germline CDR1 and CDR2: SGHTA and FQGNSA. The CDR3 runs 16 residues. V lost 8 bases and J lost 1, with 17 bases in between. The CDR3 loop reads CASGLYKTVNTGELFF. The CDR3 DNA sequence: TGTGCCAGCGGCCTTTACAAGACAGTGAACACCGGGGAGCTGTTTTTT. Full variable domain (outside the CDR3, taken from reference TRBV7-2 and TRBJ2-2): GAGVSQSPSNKVTEKGKDVELRCDPISGHTALYWYRQSLGQGLEFLIYFQGNSAPDKSGLPSDRFSAERTGGSVSTLTIQRTQQEDSAVYLCASGLYKTVNTGELFFGEGSRLTVL.

The chain links TRBV5-1 to TRBJ2-7; D may be TRBD2 (5 bases). The V end lost 4 bases, the J end lost 7 bases, and 18 bases lay between the germline ends. Germline CDR1 SGHRS, CDR2 YFSETQ. The CDR3 spans 14 residues. The DNA for the CDR3 is TGCGCCAGCAGCCTCGGGAACACCGTTGGAGAGCAGTACTTC. Its protein is CASSLGNTVGEQYF.

This clonotype was seen a handful of times. The chain couples TRBV5-4 to TRBJ2-5; D might be TRBD1 (5 bases). CDR3 size: 15 residues. V was clipped by 2 bases and J by 2 bases, with 13 bases between them. Per the germline V gene, CDR1 is SGHNT and CDR2 is YYREEE (reference sequence). CDR3 DNA sequence: TGTGCCAGCAGCTTCTTTCAGGGTAATCAAGAGACCCAGTACTTC. This translates into CASSFFQGNQETQYF.

V usage is TRBV6-5 and J usage is TRBJ2-5; 10 bases agree with TRBD2. In germline, CDR1 is MNHEY, CDR2 SVGAGI. After removal of 0 bases from V and 4 bases from J, the junction contained 2 bases not matched to a gene. This CDR3 spans 15 amino acids. CDR3 protein: CASSYSGLASETQYF. Written as DNA, the CDR3 is TGTGCCAGCAGTTACTCGGGACTAGCGTCAGAGACCCAGTACTTC.

This clonotype has only a few counts. This rearrangement joins TRBV6-1 to TRBJ2-1; TRBD2 matches 8 bases. V lost 2 bases to trimming and J lost 7 bases; unmatched junction nucleotides: 7. This CDR3 comprises 15 residues. CDR1 and CDR2 (germline): MNHNS, SASEGT. For the CDR3, the DNA is TGTGCCAGCAGTGAAAGTAACTCGGGGGGGAATGAGCAGTTCTTC. It encodes CASSESNSGGNEQFF.

V gene TRBV19 combines with J gene TRBJ2-5, with TRBD1 matching 10 bases. The junction had 3 bases not matched to a gene; V was cut back by 5 bases and J by 3 bases. Looked up from germline, CDR1 is LNHDA and CDR2 is SQIVND (reference sequence). The CDR3 totals 14 residues. CDR3 sequence: CASSGQGGEETQYF. CDR3 in DNA: TGTGCCAGTAGTGGACAGGGGGGGGAAGAGACCCAGTACTTC.

This clonotype was found many times. V usage is TRBV6-1 and J usage is TRBJ1-1, with 7 bases aligning to TRBD1. The CDR3 sequence is 14 residues long. Unmatched junction bases numbered 7, after V lost 6 bases and J lost 3 bases. The germline V gene encodes CDR1 MNHNS and CDR2 SASEGT. The CDR3 DNA is TGTGCCAGCAGCCACCAGGGGGATGACACTGAAGCTTTCTTT. It is translated as CASSHQGDDTEAFF.

The J gene is TRBJ2-1, the V gene TRBV12-3 or TRBV12-4, with 12 bases identical to TRBD2. This CDR3 comprises 17 residues. J gave up 5 bases and V 3 bases, and 8 bases lay outside the gene matches. The CDR3 is CASSLSELAGGHNEQFF. CDR3 nucleotide sequence: TGTGCCAGCAGTTTGTCTGAACTAGCGGGGGGCCACAATGAGCAGTTCTTC.

V is TRBV5-1 and J is TRBJ1-6, with 9 bases that match TRBD1. V was clipped by 4 bases and J by 10 bases; unmatched bases: 6. Looked up from germline, CDR1 is SGHRS and CDR2 is YFSETQ. The CDR3 spans 14 residues. The CDR3 loop is CASSGTGFGSPLHF. The CDR3 coding sequence is TGCGCCAGCAGCGGGACAGGGTTCGGGTCACCCCTCCACTTT.

The CDR3 protein is CASRAGGANTGELFF. The CDR3 DNA is TGTGCCAGCAGGGCAGGGGGCGCGAACACCGGGGAGCTGTTTTTT. The chain employs TRBV7-9 and TRBJ2-2; 8 nucleotides match TRBD1. This CDR3 comprises 15 residues. The V segment lost 6 bases and the J segment 0 bases; nucleotides outside the gene matches: 3. In germline, CDR1 is SEHNR, CDR2 FQNEAQ (reference sequence). The full variable domain, in which reference TRBV7-9 and TRBJ2-2 provide the parts outside the CDR3, is DTGVSQNPRHKITKRGQNVTFRCDPISEHNRLYWYRQTLGQGPEFLTYFQNEAQLEKSRLLSDRFSAERPKGSFSTLEIQRTEQGDSAMYLCASRAGGANTGELFFGEGSRLTVL.

The table lists this clonotype with a few counts. The chain joins TRBV12-3 or TRBV12-4 to TRBJ1-4; possibly TRBD1 for D (5 bases). Deletions cut 6 bases from V and 9 bases from J, with 17 bases between. The CDR3 contains 14 residues. The CDR3 sequence is CASRVEGTSQKLFF. The CDR3 DNA follows: TGTGCCAGCAGAGTGGAGGGGACGAGTCAAAAACTGTTTTTT.

This clonotype appeared a few times. This rearrangement joins TRBV12-3 or TRBV12-4 to TRBJ2-1, with 15 nucleotides matching TRBD2. CDR3 length: 16 residues. V lost 5 bases to trimming and J lost 7 bases; unmatched junction nucleotides: 6. CDR3 protein: CASSGGLAGGLNEQFF. The CDR3, as DNA: TGTGCCAGCAGTGGGGGACTAGCGGGGGGTCTTAATGAGCAGTTCTTC.

Regarding this clonotype: This may come from a read error, since a much larger clone is one base off. The V and J genes are TRBV15 and TRBJ2-4; D is uncertain. The CDR3 runs to 15 residues. The germline CDR1 and CDR2 sequences are LNHNV and YYDKDF (reference sequence). The CDR3 DNA is TGTGGCACCAGCAGAGATTTTCTTGGCAAAAACATTCAGTACTTC. Protein product: CGTSRDFLGKNIQYF.

The chain has TRBV12-3 or TRBV12-4 and TRBJ2-3; weak D call: TRBD1 (5 bases). The V end was cut by 3 bases, the J end by 2 bases, with 15 bases between. The CDR3 has 16 residues. CDR3 sequence reads: CASSLIGSGATDTQYF. Here the CDR3 DNA reads TGTGCCAGCAGTTTGATAGGGTCTGGGGCCACAGATACGCAGTATTTT.

In this sample, this clonotype turned up a few times. The chain recombines TRBV5-1 with TRBJ1-6; D gene unclear. CDR1 and CDR2 from the germline V gene are SGHRS and YFSETQ. Trimming shortened V by 4 bases and J by 6 bases, and 11 bases separated the two germline ends. The CDR3 is 14 amino acids. CDR3 protein: CASSRQDGNSPLHF. The CDR3 DNA follows: TGCGCCAGCAGCCGTCAGGACGGTAATTCACCCCTCCACTTT.

This clonotype was observed many times. The rearrangement joins TRBV9 to TRBJ2-2; TRBD1 or TRBD2 may be the D gene (5 bases each). CDR1 SGDLS and CDR2 YYNGEE come from the germline V gene. V dropped 0 bases and J dropped 4 bases, with 7 bases sitting between them. The CDR3 has 14 amino acids. In DNA form, the CDR3 reads TGTGCCAGCAGCGTAGGAGGGGCCACCGGGGAGCTGTTTTTT. Its protein is CASSVGGATGELFF.

In its sample, this clonotype was seen a few times. The chain is built from TRBV5-1 and TRBJ2-7; 7 bases agree with TRBD1. After removal of 5 bases from V and 3 bases from J, the junction contained 5 bases not matched to a gene. CDR1 SGHRS and CDR2 YFSETQ come from the germline V gene. The CDR3 runs 13 residues. The CDR3 here is CASSRGQDYEQYF. The CDR3 coding sequence is TGCGCCAGCAGTAGAGGACAGGACTACGAGCAGTACTTC.

The chain employs TRBV18 and TRBJ2-5, with 10 bases fitting TRBD1. V gave up 4 bases and J gave up 4 bases; unmatched junction bases: 3. There are 14 residues in the CDR3. Germline CDR1 is KGHSH and CDR2 is LQKENI. DNA for the CDR3: TGTGCCAGCTCACAGACAGGGGGCGGAGAGACCCAGTACTTC. Residues: CASSQTGGGETQYF.

In this sample, this clonotype turned up many times. The V and J genes are TRBV7-9 and TRBJ1-2, with D uncertain. The ends were cut back, 6 bases at V and 4 bases at J, with 15 bases in the middle. The CDR3 runs 14 residues. Germline V gene data show CDR1 as SEHNR and CDR2 as FQNEAQ (reference sequence). The CDR3 nucleotides read TGTGCCAGCAGTTACGATGGACTCCCCTATGGCTACACCTTC. Translated, it gives CASSYDGLPYGYTF.